A single sample is the source of the 13 T cell receptor beta chains below, sequenced in a study of blood T cell repertoires in COVID-19. Only in-frame clones appear in the TCRdb table, and some are missing; sequencing was by immunoSEQ multiplex PCR. The sample includes 140,000 to 150,000 clones, over 75% of them seen just once. Specimen: peripheral blood. The receptors originated from a woman between 45 and 60 years old with acute or convalescent COVID-19.

V gene TRBV3-1 (or the pseudogene TRBV3-2) combines with J gene TRBJ2-2; maybe TRBD2 (6 bases). Trimming stripped 1 base from V and 3 bases from J, with 9 bases between. CDR1 and CDR2 (germline): LGHDT, YNNKEL (reference sequence). The length of the CDR3 is 15 residues. CDR3 nucleotides: TGTGCCAGCAGCCAAGGGGGCGGGGACACCGGGGAGCTGTTTTTT. Translated: CASSQGGGDTGELFF.

The V gene is TRBV7-2, the J gene TRBJ2-2, with 9 bases lining up with TRBD1. The CDR3 is 16 amino acids. The junction had 10 bases not matched to a gene; V was cut back by 5 bases and J by 6 bases. Germline-derived CDR1 and CDR2 are SGHTA and FQGNSA. The CDR3 spells CASSPPGQGVSGELFF. The CDR3 nucleotides are TGTGCCAGCAGCCCGCCGGGACAGGGTGTATCCGGGGAGCTGTTTTTT.

The V gene is TRBV27, the J gene TRBJ2-4; a weak D match, TRBD1 (6 bases). CDR1 is MNHEY, CDR2 SMNVEV, per germline (reference sequence). CDR3 length: 20 residues. The V end lost 4 bases, the J end lost 0 bases, and 25 bases lay between the germline ends. CDR3 sequence reads: CASSYWPPGRDTGAKNIQYF. As DNA, the CDR3 is TGTGCCAGCAGTTACTGGCCGCCGGGCCGGGACACCGGAGCCAAAAACATTCAGTACTTC.

DNA for the CDR3: TGCGCCAGCAGCCCTGGGACTAGCGGGAGGGAGACCCAGTACTTC. It yields the protein CASSPGTSGRETQYF. The gene calls are TRBV5-1 and TRBJ2-5; 15 nucleotides match TRBD2. V was clipped by 4 bases and J by 5 bases; unmatched bases: 3. CDR1 and CDR2 (germline): SGHRS, YFSETQ. This CDR3 contains 15 residues.

This sequence joins TRBV11-2 and TRBJ2-1; the D gene is possibly TRBD1 (6 bases). V was pared by 5 bases and J by 0 bases, with 14 bases between. This CDR3 is built from 16 residues. The V gene's germline CDR1 is SGHAT and CDR2 FQNNGV. The CDR3 DNA follows: TGTGCCAGCAGCGCCCCAGGGGCCCCCTCCTACAATGAGCAGTTCTTC. This gives the protein CASSAPGAPSYNEQFF.

The J gene is TRBJ2-3, the V gene TRBV19; 9 nucleotides agree with TRBD1. Per the germline V gene, CDR1 is LNHDA and CDR2 is SQIVND (reference sequence). V dropped 4 bases and J dropped 0; count of bases not matched to a gene: 11. The CDR3 is 18 residues long. As DNA, the CDR3 is TGTGCCAGTAGTAACCCGGGACAGGGTAGTTGGAGCACAGATACGCAGTATTTT. It translates to CASSNPGQGSWSTDTQYF.

Here the CDR3 reads CASSDWTGEKEKLFF. The CDR3 nucleotides read TGTGCCAGCAGTGATTGGACAGGGGAAAAAGAAAAACTGTTTTTT. The V call is TRBV6-1, the J call TRBJ1-4; 9 bases agree with TRBD1. This CDR3 region has 15 residues. Germline CDR1 is MNHNS and CDR2 is SASEGT. The trim removed 3 bases at V and 8 bases at J, leaving 7 bases unmatched.

This clone was detected only once. This chain connects TRBV6-5 to TRBJ1-3; no definite D call. Trimming cost V 6 bases and J 4 bases, with 4 bases left between them. The CDR3 has 11 amino acids. Germline assignment: CDR1 MNHEY and CDR2 SVGAGI. The CDR3 reads CASRAGNTIYF. The CDR3 DNA is TGTGCCAGCAGAGCAGGAAACACCATATATTTT.

The chain carries TRBV15 and TRBJ1-1, with D uncertain. V lost 6 bases and J 4 bases, leaving 12 bases between the germline ends. CDR3 length: 13 amino acids. Per the germline V gene, CDR1 is LNHNV and CDR2 is YYDKDF (reference sequence). The CDR3 nucleotides read TGTGCCACCAGTACTAACCTGGGCACTGAAGCTTTCTTT. Translation: CATSTNLGTEAFF.

This clone showed up just a few times. The chain combines TRBV27 with TRBJ1-1; D remains ambiguous. CDR1 and CDR2 (germline): MNHEY, SMNVEV (reference sequence). The CDR3 extends over 13 amino acids. V lost 2 bases, J lost 1 base, and 5 bases lay in between. In DNA form, the CDR3 reads TGTGCCAGCAGTTTAAACAGGAACACTGAAGCTTTCTTT. This codes for CASSLNRNTEAFF.

V usage is TRBV19 and J usage is TRBJ1-2; D gene ambiguous. V lost 3 bases and J lost 3, with 8 bases in between. The germline V gene encodes CDR1 LNHDA and CDR2 SQIVND (reference sequence). The CDR3 consists of 13 residues. For the CDR3, the DNA is TGTGCCAGTAGTATCGGACTGTACTATGGCTACACCTTC. As protein: CASSIGLYYGYTF. The full variable domain, in which reference TRBV19 and TRBJ1-2 provide the parts outside the CDR3, is DGGITQSPKYLFRKEGQNVTLSCEQNLNHDAMYWYRQDPGQGLRLIYYSQIVNDFQKGDIAEGYSVSREKKESFPLTVTSAQKNPTAFYLCASSIGLYYGYTFGSGTRLTVV.

On this clone: A read error may account for a junction end that differs from germline. The chain combines TRBV7-7 with TRBJ2-1; 7 positions agree with TRBD1. The CDR3 length is 14 residues. Per the germline V gene, CDR1 is SSHAT and CDR2 is FNYEAQ (reference sequence). The chain's CDR3 is CASSLGGRDNEQFF. The DNA of the CDR3 is TGTGCTAGCAGCTTAGGGGGCAGGGACAATGAGCAGTTCTTC.

The chain has TRBV7-9 and TRBJ2-1; TRBD2 might be the D (5 bases). Trimming removed 4 bases at V and 10 bases at J, with 11 bases between. The CDR3 extends over 12 amino acids. Per the germline V gene, CDR1 is SEHNR and CDR2 is FQNEAQ (reference sequence). CDR3 region: CASSSPSNEQFF. The CDR3 nucleotides read TGTGCCAGCAGCTCCCCTAGCAACGAGCAGTTCTTC.